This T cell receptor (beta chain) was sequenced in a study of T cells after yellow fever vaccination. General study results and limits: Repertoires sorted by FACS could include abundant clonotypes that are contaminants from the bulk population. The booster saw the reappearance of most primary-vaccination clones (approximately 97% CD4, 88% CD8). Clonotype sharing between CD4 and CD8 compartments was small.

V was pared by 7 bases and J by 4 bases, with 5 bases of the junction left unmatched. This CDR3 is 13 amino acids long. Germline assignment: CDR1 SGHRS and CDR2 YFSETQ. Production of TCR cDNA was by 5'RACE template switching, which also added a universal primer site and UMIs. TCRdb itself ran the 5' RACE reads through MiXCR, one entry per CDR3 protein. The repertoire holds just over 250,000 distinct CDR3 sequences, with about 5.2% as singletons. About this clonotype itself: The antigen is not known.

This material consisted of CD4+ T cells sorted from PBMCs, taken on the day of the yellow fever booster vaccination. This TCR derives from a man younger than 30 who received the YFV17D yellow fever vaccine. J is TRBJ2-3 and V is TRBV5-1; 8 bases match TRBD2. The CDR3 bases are TGCGCCAGCCACCGGGGGGGCTCAGATACGCAGTATTTT. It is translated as CASHRGGSDTQYF. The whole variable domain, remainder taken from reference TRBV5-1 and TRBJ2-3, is KAGVTQTPRYLIKTRGQQVTLSCSPISGHRSVSWYQQTPGQGLQFLFEYFSETQRNKGNFPGRFSGRQFSNSRSEMNVSTLELGDSALYLCASHRGGSDTQYFGPGTRLTVL.